This entry lists 15 T cell receptor beta chains sequenced from one sample in a study of early T cells in non-severe SARS-CoV-2 infection. MiXCR was run by TCRdb on the 5' RACE reads, yielding one entry per CDR3 protein. The repertoire holds tens of thousands of distinct CDR3 sequences, with 6% to 7% as singletons. Sequences were obtained from whole blood. These receptor sequences come from an adult who was a healthcare worker with PCR-confirmed SARS-CoV-2 infection or an uninfected control (not recorded which).

This clonotype was found a few times. The chain combines TRBV7-2 with TRBJ2-1, with 8 positions matching TRBD1. The CDR3 runs to 18 residues. Germline V gives CDR1 SGHTA, CDR2 FQGNSA. V trimming: 5 bases; J trimming: 0 bases; junction bases outside the gene matches: 12. The CDR3 nucleotides are TGTGCCAGCAGCGCCAGGACAGGGTTCTTGAGCTCCTACAATGAGCAGTTCTTC. This encodes CASSARTGFLSSYNEQFF.

This clonotype came up a few times. This chain connects TRBV4-1 to TRBJ1-6; 9 bases agree with TRBD1. Germline assignment: CDR1 MGHRA and CDR2 YSYEKL. After removal of 6 bases from V and 7 bases from J, the junction contained 4 bases not matched to a gene. The CDR3 is 14 residues long. The CDR3 sequence is CASRRTGENSPLHF. The DNA of the CDR3 is TGCGCCAGCAGGCGGACAGGGGAGAATTCACCCCTCCACTTT.

This clonotype showed up many times. The J gene is TRBJ2-7, the V gene TRBV6-6; perhaps TRBD1 as D (6 bases). The V and J ends lost 4 bases and 2 bases respectively, with 15 bases between them. There are 15 residues in the CDR3. From germline, CDR1 is MNHNY and CDR2 SVGAGI (reference sequence). CDR3 DNA sequence: TGTGCCAGCAGTTCCCACGGGACACGCACCTACGAGCAGTACTTC. Translation: CASSSHGTRTYEQYF.

This clonotype was counted ten times or more. V gene TRBV7-8 combines with J gene TRBJ1-2, with no clear D. The germline V gene encodes CDR1 SGHVS and CDR2 FQNEAQ. The CDR3 length is 12 residues. V shed 4 bases and J shed 8 bases, with 11 bases lying between them. The CDR3 is CASSYETGGYTF. The CDR3 DNA follows: TGTGCCAGCAGCTATGAAACGGGGGGCTACACCTTC.

This clonotype has more than one count but fewer than ten. For the CDR3, the DNA is TGCAGTGCTAGAGTAGGGACTGCTCTTACTGAAGCTTTCTTT. Translating it yields CSARVGTALTEAFF. The gene calls are TRBV20-1 and TRBJ1-1; the D gene is possibly TRBD1 (5 bases). This CDR3 has 14 residues. Germline CDR1 and CDR2: DFQATT and SNEGSKA (reference sequence). V dropped 1 base and J dropped 5 bases, with 14 bases sitting between them.

The J gene is TRBJ1-5, the V gene TRBV7-8; 9 nucleotides match TRBD1. Germline V lookup: CDR1 SGHVS, CDR2 FQNEAQ. CDR3 length equals 17 residues. V was pared by 5 bases and J by 1 base, with 9 bases of the junction left unmatched. In DNA form, the CDR3 reads TGTGCCAGCAGCCGAAGGGGCGGACAGGGGAGCAATCAGCCCCAGCATTTT. This translates into CASSRRGGQGSNQPQHF.

By share of the sample, this clonotype is medium-sized. The rearrangement joins TRBV27 to TRBJ1-2, with 7 bases matching TRBD1. The V and J ends lost 6 bases and 4 bases, in that order; junction bases with no gene match: 2. The germline V gene has CDR1 MNHEY and CDR2 SMNVEV (reference sequence). CDR3 length: 12 residues. This CDR3 reads CASSRTGYGYTF. The CDR3 nucleotides read TGTGCCAGCAGCCGGACAGGCTATGGCTACACCTTC.

V and J are TRBV9 and TRBJ2-6; tentatively, D is TRBD1 (5 bases). The CDR3 totals 15 residues. V lost 6 bases to trimming and J lost 1 base, with 11 bases between them. Germline loops: CDR1 SGDLS, CDR2 YYNGEE. The CDR3: CASTGAGSGANVLTF. DNA for the CDR3: TGTGCCAGCACTGGGGCAGGGTCTGGGGCCAACGTCCTGACTTTC.

This clonotype is labeled as medium-sized. CDR3 protein: CASSARQGLNTEAFF. Written as DNA, the CDR3 is TGTGCCAGCAGCGCCCGACAGGGATTGAACACTGAAGCTTTCTTT. The J gene is TRBJ1-1, the V gene TRBV9, with 7 bases lining up with TRBD1. The CDR3 sequence is 15 residues long. After removal of 3 bases from V and 0 bases from J, the junction contained 5 bases not matched to a gene. From germline, CDR1 is SGDLS and CDR2 YYNGEE. Based on the CDR3 plus reference TRBV9 and TRBJ1-1, the full variable domain is DSGVTQTPKHLITATGQRVTLRCSPRSGDLSVYWYQQSLDQGLQFLIQYYNGEERAKGNILERFSAQQFPDLHSELNLSSLELGDSALYFCASSARQGLNTEAFFGQGTRLTVV.

The sample holds a few counts of this clonotype. The chain has TRBV20-1 and TRBJ1-5; 7 bases are a match to TRBD1. V lost 6 bases to trimming and J lost 2 bases; unmatched junction nucleotides: 19. Germline values: CDR1 DFQATT, CDR2 SNEGSKA (reference sequence). The CDR3 contains 18 residues. The CDR3 coding sequence is TGCAGTGCCACCCGAGGGACAGCGGCAGGTATGCGCAATCAGCCCCAGCATTTT. This encodes CSATRGTAAGMRNQPQHF.

For this clonotype: This could be a read error, since a much larger clone is one nucleotide away. The DNA of the CDR3 is TGTGCCAGCAGCCTTCGGACTGCGAGGGAAGCCAAAAACATTCCGTACTTC. As protein: CASSLRTAREAKNIPYF. This chain joins TRBV7-2 and TRBJ2-4, with a weak D call TRBD2 (5 bases). Germline V gives CDR1 SGHTA, CDR2 FQGNSA. The CDR3 is 17 residues long.

This clonotype was picked up many times. J is TRBJ2-5 and V is TRBV10-3; TRBD1 matches at 9 bases. V shed 11 bases, J shed 4 bases, and the junction held 11 bases outside the gene matches. Germline V CDR1 and CDR2: ENHRY, SYGVKD. The CDR3 contains 14 residues. CDR3 region: CAVRGQGIRETQYF. The CDR3 DNA reads as TGTGCCGTTCGCGGACAGGGGATACGAGAGACCCAGTACTTC.

This clonotype has at least ten counts. The V call is TRBV7-9, the J call TRBJ2-1; no reliable D call. The germline V and J ends were trimmed by 0 bases and 7 bases, with 7 bases remaining between them. Germline loops: CDR1 SEHNR, CDR2 FQNEAQ (reference sequence). This CDR3 is 13 amino acids long. The chain's CDR3 is CASSLAQSNEQFF. CDR3 nucleotide sequence: TGTGCCAGCAGCTTAGCCCAAAGTAATGAGCAGTTCTTC.

The chain links TRBV12-3 or TRBV12-4 to TRBJ2-2; 7 positions match TRBD2. This CDR3 spans 15 amino acids. After removal of 5 bases from V and 4 bases from J, the junction contained 7 bases not matched to a gene. CDR3 protein: CASSLRERGTGELFF. Here the CDR3 DNA reads TGTGCCAGCAGTCTGCGGGAGAGGGGCACCGGGGAGCTGTTTTTT.

This clonotype was recorded a few times. This rearrangement joins TRBV5-6 to TRBJ2-7; 8 nucleotides line up with TRBD2. Germline V gene sequence: CDR1 SGHDT, CDR2 YYEEEE. The CDR3 sequence is 18 residues long. V shed 2 bases, J shed 2 bases, and the junction held 15 bases outside the gene matches. The CDR3 reads CASSFYVGVGTRTYEQYF. DNA for the CDR3: TGTGCCAGCAGCTTCTACGTCGGAGTGGGGACTAGAACCTACGAGCAGTACTTC.